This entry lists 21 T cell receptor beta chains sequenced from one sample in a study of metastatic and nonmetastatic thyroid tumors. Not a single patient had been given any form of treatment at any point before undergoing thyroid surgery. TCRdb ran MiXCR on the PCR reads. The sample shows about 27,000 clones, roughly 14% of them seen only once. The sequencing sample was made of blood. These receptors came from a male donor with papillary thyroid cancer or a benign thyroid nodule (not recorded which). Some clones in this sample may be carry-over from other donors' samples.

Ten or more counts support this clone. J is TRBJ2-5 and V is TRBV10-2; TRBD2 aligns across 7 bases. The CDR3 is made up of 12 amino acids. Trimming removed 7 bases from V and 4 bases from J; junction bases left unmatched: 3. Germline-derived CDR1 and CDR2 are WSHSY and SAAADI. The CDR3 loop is CASTGGGETQYF. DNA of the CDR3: TGCGCCAGCACTGGGGGGGGAGAGACCCAGTACTTC.

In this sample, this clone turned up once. CDR3 protein: CASSLVGTENEKLFF. The CDR3 DNA follows: TGTGCCAGCAGCTTAGTCGGGACAGAGAATGAAAAACTGTTTTTT. This chain links TRBV11-2 with TRBJ1-4, with 7 bases identical to TRBD1. Per germline, CDR1 SGHAT and CDR2 FQNNGV. The CDR3 length is 15 residues. J gave up 5 bases and V 1 base, and 4 bases lay outside the gene matches.

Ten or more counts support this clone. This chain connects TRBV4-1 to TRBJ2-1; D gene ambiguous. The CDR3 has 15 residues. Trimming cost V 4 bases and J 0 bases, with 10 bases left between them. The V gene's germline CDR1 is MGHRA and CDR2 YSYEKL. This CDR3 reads CASSPQSSSYNEQFF. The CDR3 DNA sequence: TGCGCCAGCAGCCCACAATCTAGCTCCTACAATGAGCAGTTCTTC.

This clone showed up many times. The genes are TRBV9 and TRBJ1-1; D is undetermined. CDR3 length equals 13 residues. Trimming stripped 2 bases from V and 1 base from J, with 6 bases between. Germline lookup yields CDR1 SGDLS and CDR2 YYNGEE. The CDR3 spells CASSVGRNTEAFF. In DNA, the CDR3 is TGTGCCAGCAGCGTTGGGAGGAACACTGAAGCTTTCTTT. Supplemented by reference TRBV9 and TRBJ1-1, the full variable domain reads DSGVTQTPKHLITATGQRVTLRCSPRSGDLSVYWYQQSLDQGLQFLIQYYNGEERAKGNILERFSAQQFPDLHSELNLSSLELGDSALYFCASSVGRNTEAFFGQGTRLTVV.

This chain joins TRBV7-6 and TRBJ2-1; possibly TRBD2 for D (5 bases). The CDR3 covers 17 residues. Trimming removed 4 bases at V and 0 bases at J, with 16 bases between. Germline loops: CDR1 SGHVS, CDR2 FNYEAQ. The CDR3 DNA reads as TGTGCCAGCAGCTCCTGGAGGCCGGGCGGCTCCTACAATGAGCAGTTCTTC. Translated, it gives CASSSWRPGGSYNEQFF.

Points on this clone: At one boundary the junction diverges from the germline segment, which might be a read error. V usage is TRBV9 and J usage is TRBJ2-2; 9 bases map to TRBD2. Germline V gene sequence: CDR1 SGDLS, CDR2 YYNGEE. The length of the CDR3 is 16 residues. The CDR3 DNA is TGTTCCAGCAGCGTAAGCAGCGGGGGGTCGGCCGGGGAGCTGTTTTTT. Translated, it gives CSSSVSSGGSAGELFF.

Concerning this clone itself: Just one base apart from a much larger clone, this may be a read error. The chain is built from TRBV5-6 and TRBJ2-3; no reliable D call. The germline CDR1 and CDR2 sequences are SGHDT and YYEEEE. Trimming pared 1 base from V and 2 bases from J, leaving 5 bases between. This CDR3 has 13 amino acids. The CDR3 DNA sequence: TGTGCCAGCAGCTTGTGTATCACAGATACGCAGTATTTT. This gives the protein CASSLCITDTQYF.

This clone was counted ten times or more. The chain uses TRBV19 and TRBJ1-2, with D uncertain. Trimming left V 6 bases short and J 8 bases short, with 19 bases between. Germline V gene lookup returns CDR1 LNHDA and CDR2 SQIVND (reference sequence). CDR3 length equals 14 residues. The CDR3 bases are TGTGCCAGTAGCCGGCTCGTGGATAACCCCGGCTACACCTTC. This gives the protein CASSRLVDNPGYTF.

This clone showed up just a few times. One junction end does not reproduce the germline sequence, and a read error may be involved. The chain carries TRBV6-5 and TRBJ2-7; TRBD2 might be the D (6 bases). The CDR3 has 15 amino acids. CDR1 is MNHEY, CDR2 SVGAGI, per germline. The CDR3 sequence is CAGSYGSGEAYEQHF. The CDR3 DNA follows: TGTGCCGGCAGTTACGGGTCGGGGGAAGCTTACGAGCAGCACTTC.

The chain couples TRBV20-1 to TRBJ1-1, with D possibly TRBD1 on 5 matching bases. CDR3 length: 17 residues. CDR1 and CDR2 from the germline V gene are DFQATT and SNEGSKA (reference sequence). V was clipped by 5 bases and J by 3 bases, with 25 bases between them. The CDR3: CSAPDPRQCSTDTEAFF. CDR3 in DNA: TGCAGTGCTCCCGACCCTCGACAGTGTAGCACGGACACTGAAGCTTTCTTT.

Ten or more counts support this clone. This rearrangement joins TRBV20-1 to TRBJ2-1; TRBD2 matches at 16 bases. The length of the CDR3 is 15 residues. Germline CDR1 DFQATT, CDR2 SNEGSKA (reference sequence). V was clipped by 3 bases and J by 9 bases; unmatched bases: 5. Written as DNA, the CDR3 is TGCAGTGCTAGTAGCGGGACTAGCGGGAGGGGTGAGCAGTTCTTC. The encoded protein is CSASSGTSGRGEQFF.

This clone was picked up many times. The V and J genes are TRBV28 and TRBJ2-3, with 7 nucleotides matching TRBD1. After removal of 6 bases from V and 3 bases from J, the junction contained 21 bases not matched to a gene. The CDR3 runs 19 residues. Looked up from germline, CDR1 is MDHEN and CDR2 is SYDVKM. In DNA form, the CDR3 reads TGTGCCAGCAGCTACCCCACCTTCGTGGTGGGCAGGGGGACAGATACGCAGTATTTT. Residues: CASSYPTFVVGRGTDTQYF.

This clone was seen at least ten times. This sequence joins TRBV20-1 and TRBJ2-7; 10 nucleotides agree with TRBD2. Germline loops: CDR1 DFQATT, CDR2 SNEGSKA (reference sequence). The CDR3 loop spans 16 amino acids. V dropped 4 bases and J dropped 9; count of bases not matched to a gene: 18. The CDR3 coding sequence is TGCAGTGCTACAGACGAACTAGCGGGACGCTCGAATGGGCAGTACTTC. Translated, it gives CSATDELAGRSNGQYF.

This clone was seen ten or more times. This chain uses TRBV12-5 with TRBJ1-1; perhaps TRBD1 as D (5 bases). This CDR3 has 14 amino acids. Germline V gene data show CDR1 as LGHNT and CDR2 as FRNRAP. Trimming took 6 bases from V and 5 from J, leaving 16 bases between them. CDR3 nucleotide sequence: TGTGCTAGTGGCCTGACAGAGGGCGAGACTGAAGCTTTCTTT. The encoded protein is CASGLTEGETEAFF.

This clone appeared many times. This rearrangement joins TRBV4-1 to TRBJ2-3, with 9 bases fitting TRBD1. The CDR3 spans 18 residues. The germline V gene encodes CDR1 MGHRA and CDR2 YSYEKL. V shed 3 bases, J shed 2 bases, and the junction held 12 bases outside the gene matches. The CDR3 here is CASSHQPGQGLTTDTQYF. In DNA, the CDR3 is TGCGCCAGCAGCCACCAACCTGGACAGGGGCTAACCACAGATACGCAGTATTTT.

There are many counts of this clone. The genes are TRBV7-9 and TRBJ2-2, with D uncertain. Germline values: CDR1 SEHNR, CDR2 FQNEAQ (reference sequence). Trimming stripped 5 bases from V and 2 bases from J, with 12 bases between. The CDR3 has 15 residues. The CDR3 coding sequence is TGTGCCAGCAGCCCCCGAAACAGTAACACCGGGGAGCTGTTTTTT. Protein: CASSPRNSNTGELFF.

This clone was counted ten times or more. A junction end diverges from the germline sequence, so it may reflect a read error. CDR3 nucleotides: TGTGCCAGCAGTGTCGGTGAGACAGTTCTTTTT. Its translation is CASSVGETVLF. The chain links TRBV2 to TRBJ1-4; D might be TRBD1 (5 bases). Germline V gene data show CDR1 as SNHLY and CDR2 as FYNNEI. CDR3 length equals 11 residues.

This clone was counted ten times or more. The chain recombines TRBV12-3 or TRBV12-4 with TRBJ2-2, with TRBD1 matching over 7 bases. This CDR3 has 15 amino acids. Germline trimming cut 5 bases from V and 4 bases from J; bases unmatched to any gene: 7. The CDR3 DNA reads TGTGCCAGCAGTGAATTGAGGGGGCGCACCGGGGAGCTGTTTTTT. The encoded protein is CASSELRGRTGELFF.

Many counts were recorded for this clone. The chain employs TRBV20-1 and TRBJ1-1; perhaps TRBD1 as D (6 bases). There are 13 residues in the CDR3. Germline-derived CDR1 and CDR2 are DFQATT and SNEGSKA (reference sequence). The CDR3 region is CRVGGLLDTEAFF. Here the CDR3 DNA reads TGCAGGGTAGGGGGGCTTTTGGACACTGAAGCTTTCTTT.

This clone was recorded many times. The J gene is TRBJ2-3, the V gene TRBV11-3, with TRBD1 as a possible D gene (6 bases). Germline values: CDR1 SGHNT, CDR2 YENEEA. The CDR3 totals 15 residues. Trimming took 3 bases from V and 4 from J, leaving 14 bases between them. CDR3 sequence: CASSFLRDNPDTQYF. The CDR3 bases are TGTGCCAGCAGCTTCCTCCGGGACAACCCAGATACGCAGTATTTT.

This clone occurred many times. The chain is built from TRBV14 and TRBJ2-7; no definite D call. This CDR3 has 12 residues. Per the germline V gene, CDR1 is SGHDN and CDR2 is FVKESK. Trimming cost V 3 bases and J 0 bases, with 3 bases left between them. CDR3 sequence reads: CASSQTSYEQYF. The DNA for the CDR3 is TGTGCCAGCAGCCAGACCTCCTACGAGCAGTACTTC.